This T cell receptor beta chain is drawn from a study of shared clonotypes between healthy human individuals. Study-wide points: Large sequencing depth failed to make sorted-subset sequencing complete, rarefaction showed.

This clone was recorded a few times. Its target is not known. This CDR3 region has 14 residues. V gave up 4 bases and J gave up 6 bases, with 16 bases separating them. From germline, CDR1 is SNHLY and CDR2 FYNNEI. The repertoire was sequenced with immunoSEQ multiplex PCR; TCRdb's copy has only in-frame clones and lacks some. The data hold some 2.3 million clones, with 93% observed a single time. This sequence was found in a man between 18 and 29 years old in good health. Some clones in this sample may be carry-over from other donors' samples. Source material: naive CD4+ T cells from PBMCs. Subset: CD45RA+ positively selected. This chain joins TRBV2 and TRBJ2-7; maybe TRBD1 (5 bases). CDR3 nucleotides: TGTGCCAGCAGTGTCGGACAATTGGGCGCCGAGCAGTACTTC. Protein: CASSVGQLGAEQYF.